The 24 T cell receptor beta chains reported below all come from one sample, sequenced in a study of T cells expressing NK-cell markers. For each CDR3 protein, TCRdb gives one entry from its re-call of the 5' RACE reads, without DNA. This sample's table reports about 460,000 distinct CDR3 sequences. The sequencing sample was made of blood T cells: a sorted CD56 or NKG2C T cell subset, CD4+ or CD8+ T cells, or bulk PBMC T cells (not recorded which). The source is a woman between 50 and 59 years old in good health.

The chain links TRBV6-2 or TRBV6-3 to TRBJ2-7; TCRdb picks TRBD2, but there is no DNA to check that call. This CDR3 is built from 15 residues. Germline CDR1 is MNHEY and CDR2 is SVGEGT. The CDR3 spells CASSDHVLAVYEQYF.

The chain combines TRBV28 with TRBJ2-3; TCRdb designates TRBD1, a call that cannot be tested without DNA. Germline lookup yields CDR1 MDHEN and CDR2 SYDVKM. The CDR3 is 14 residues long. The CDR3 loop is CASSVPGYTDTQYF.

J is TRBJ2-6 and V is TRBV11-2. Germline CDR1 is SGHAT and CDR2 is FQNNGV. The CDR3 extends over 14 amino acids. The CDR3: CASRSISGANVLTF.

This rearrangement joins TRBV12-3 or TRBV12-4 to TRBJ2-1. The length of the CDR3 is 14 residues. This chain's CDR3 is CASRSSSGFNEQFF.

CDR3 sequence reads: CASSFKRDSYEQYF. The V gene is TRBV7-2, the J gene TRBJ2-7; TCRdb's D call, TRBD2, is unchecked because there is no DNA. This CDR3 comprises 14 residues. CDR1 and CDR2 (germline): SGHTA, FQGNSA.

The rearrangement uses TRBV4-1 and TRBJ2-3. Germline V gene lookup returns CDR1 MGHRA and CDR2 YSYEKL. The CDR3 is 16 residues long. CDR3: CASSQDLGVNTDTQYF.

The rearrangement joins TRBV12-5 to TRBJ2-5. This CDR3 region has 14 residues. Looked up from germline, CDR1 is LGHNT and CDR2 is FRNRAP. CDR3 sequence: CASGPRVQQETQYF.

The chain joins TRBV20-1 to TRBJ2-5; the TCRdb call, TRBD2, lacks DNA for checking. The CDR3 runs 14 residues. Germline CDR1 reads DFQATT; CDR2 reads SNEGSKA (reference sequence). The CDR3 region is CSARGTSGWGAQYF.

The chain couples TRBV20-1 to TRBJ1-6; TCRdb names TRBD1, which stays unverified in the absence of DNA. The germline CDR1 and CDR2 sequences are DFQATT and SNEGSKA (reference sequence). The length of the CDR3 is 14 residues. The CDR3: CSARVTGSYSPLHF.

The J gene is TRBJ1-3, the V gene TRBV14; TCRdb gives TRBD1 as the D gene, but with no DNA this cannot be confirmed. The germline gives CDR1 SGHDN, CDR2 FVKESK. CDR3 size: 13 residues. The CDR3 loop reads CASSQGKGLTIYF.

The chain is built from TRBV7-8 and TRBJ2-5; TCRdb selects TRBD2, and the lack of DNA leaves this call unchecked. This CDR3 is 15 amino acids long. CDR1 is SGHVS and CDR2 is FQNEAQ in the germline V gene. CDR3 sequence reads: CASSWGTNRQETQYF.

CDR3 residues: CASSFMRLGENREQFF. This chain joins TRBV11-1 and TRBJ2-1; TCRdb's D call of TRBD2 is untestable without DNA. Looked up from germline, CDR1 is SGHAT and CDR2 is FQDESV (reference sequence). The CDR3 has 16 amino acids.

This chain joins TRBV3-1 and TRBJ1-2. The CDR3 is 12 residues long. Germline lookup yields CDR1 LGHDT and CDR2 YNNKEL (reference sequence). The CDR3 sequence is CASSQEFDGYTF.

J is TRBJ2-3 and V is TRBV10-3; TCRdb proposes TRBD1, but this gene call is untestable without DNA. The CDR3 extends over 15 amino acids. Per germline, CDR1 ENHRY and CDR2 SYGVKD. The CDR3 protein is CAISEGGQITDTQYF.

This sequence joins TRBV12-3 or TRBV12-4 and TRBJ2-3; TCRdb's assignment of TRBD2 cannot be checked, as there is no DNA. This CDR3 contains 18 residues. CDR3 loop: CASTQTGLAGGRTDTQYF.

V is TRBV9 and J is TRBJ1-2; TCRdb calls TRBD1, which cannot be checked without DNA. Per germline, CDR1 SGDLS and CDR2 YYNGEE. The CDR3 runs to 13 residues. The CDR3 loop is CASSVTFGGGYTF.

CDR3 region: CASSQIVFNEQFF. This chain uses TRBV4-1 with TRBJ2-1. The CDR3 loop spans 13 amino acids. Per germline, CDR1 MGHRA and CDR2 YSYEKL.

This rearrangement joins TRBV20-1 to TRBJ1-4; checking the TCRdb D call of TRBD1 is not possible without DNA. CDR1 is DFQATT and CDR2 is SNEGSKA in the germline V gene (reference sequence). CDR3 size: 14 residues. CDR3 sequence reads: CSARVGGTIEKLFF.

This chain connects TRBV5-1 to TRBJ2-2; TCRdb outputs TRBD1, but without DNA this stays unchecked. The CDR3 runs to 18 residues. Germline lookup yields CDR1 SGHRS and CDR2 YFSETQ. The CDR3 protein is CASSIAGQGARNTGELFF.

The chain couples TRBV7-9 to TRBJ1-6; lacking DNA, the TRBD1 call made by TCRdb goes unchecked. Per the germline V gene, CDR1 is SEHNR and CDR2 is FQNEAQ (reference sequence). The CDR3 is 14 residues long. The CDR3 loop is CASSSSSRDSPLHF.

The rearrangement joins TRBV7-9 to TRBJ1-1; checking the TCRdb D call of TRBD1 is not possible without DNA. Germline CDR1 SEHNR, CDR2 FQNEAQ (reference sequence). The CDR3 has 16 residues. The CDR3 region is CASSPRQAMLNTEAFF.

The chain joins TRBV4-1 to TRBJ2-1; TCRdb gives TRBD2 as the D gene, but with no DNA this cannot be confirmed. CDR1 MGHRA and CDR2 YSYEKL come from the germline V gene. CDR3 length: 18 amino acids. The CDR3 loop is CASSQERGTSGRYNEQFF.

This chain links TRBV6-5 with TRBJ2-1; the TCRdb D gene call, TRBD1, has no DNA to confirm it. Germline V gene lookup returns CDR1 MNHEY and CDR2 SVGAGI. This CDR3 contains 13 residues. The CDR3 reads CASSSGTYPLQFF.

The chain combines TRBV5-1 with TRBJ2-7; TCRdb's D call of TRBD2 is untestable without DNA. Per germline, CDR1 SGHRS and CDR2 YFSETQ. This CDR3 is 15 amino acids long. The CDR3 here is CASSLMSGSIDEQYF. Looking up the rest from reference TRBV5-1 and TRBJ2-7 gives the full variable domain: KAGVTQTPRYLIKTRGQQVTLSCSPISGHRSVSWYQQTPGQGLQFLFEYFSETQRNKGNFPGRFSGRQFSNSRSEMNVSTLELGDSALYLCASSLMSGSIDEQYFGPGTRLTVT.